A selection of T cell receptor beta chains follows, all from one sample in a study of cytomegalovirus exposure and HLA in healthy donors. This table comes from immunoSEQ multiplex PCR, and its TCRdb copy is limited to in-frame clones, with some not included. The sample has some 100,000 clones, about 80% seen once. Sequenced input: PBMCs. The receptors originated from a man in his forties or fifties in good health and CMV-seronegative. The conserved cysteine and the conserved F or W are not part of the CDR3 here. The D gene is left open where the match is weak. The size field is filled for only some rows; it gives once, few, many or a size class.

abundance | j_gene | d_gene | v_gene | CDR3aa
- | TRBJ1-5 | - | TRBV7-3 | ASSLTQDSPQH
- | TRBJ1-3 | - | TRBV10-3 | AISDRGSGNTIY
- | TRBJ1-2 | - | TRBV5-8 | ASSLVRSGNGYT
once | TRBJ2-3 | - | TRBV7-9 | ASSLDGADTQY
- | TRBJ1-2 | - | TRBV14 | ASSQDVTAYGYT
- | TRBJ1-2 | TRBD1 | TRBV6-1 | ASTNGQGGFGYT
- | TRBJ1-1 | - | TRBV7-2 | ASSLGFGFTEAF
- | TRBJ2-1 | - | TRBV30 | AWSEDRISYNEQF
- | TRBJ1-5 | - | TRBV7-2 | ASSLAHSNQPQH
- | TRBJ1-4 | - | TRBV30 | AWSPDRSGVEKLF
- | TRBJ2-1 | TRBD1 | TRBV7-2 | ASSLLTGGDRGIREQF
- | TRBJ1-5 | - | TRBV2 | ASSEGSNQPQH
- | TRBJ1-2 | TRBD1 | TRBV18 | ASSLPTGDVYGYT
many | TRBJ1-1 | - | TRBV5-1 | ASNLAGGYTEAF
- | TRBJ2-1 | - | TRBV5-4 | ASSLVSGYEQF
- | TRBJ2-7 | - | TRBV6-5 | ASTPDGTYEQY
- | TRBJ2-2 | - | TRBV27 | ASRPPRGANTGELF
few | TRBJ1-6 | - | TRBV2 | ATTGTDSPLH
- | TRBJ2-1 | - | TRBV10-3 | AISENTGNEQF
- | TRBJ1-3 | - | TRBV19 | ASSNNPLLGTRADTIY
- | TRBJ1-2 | TRBD1 | TRBV10-3 | AISGGQGIGYT
- | TRBJ1-1 | - | TRBV5-6 | ASSLAGVLNTEAF
once | TRBJ1-2 | - | TRBV9 | ASSPSGLVDGYT
- | TRBJ2-1 | - | TRBV7-2 | ASSLNYEQF
once | TRBJ1-1 | - | TRBV4-3 | ASSTQGGGNTEAF
- | TRBJ2-3 | - | TRBV7-2 | ASSFLVKTGVSDTQY
- | TRBJ2-5 | TRBD2 | TRBV7-8 | ASSLEGLAGARQETQY
few | TRBJ1-2 | - | TRBV2 | ASKTGGQGWGYT
- | TRBJ1-4 | - | TRBV5-1 | ASSLAPNEKLF
- | TRBJ1-1 | - | TRBV12-5 | ASGLVLGRGTEAF
- | TRBJ1-1 | - | TRBV7-2 | ASSPRGTVNTEAF
few | TRBJ1-1 | - | TRBV11-3 | ASSAWTSF
few | TRBJ2-5 | TRBD1 | TRBV6-5 | ASKVRTGGRETQY
- | TRBJ2-5 | TRBD2 | TRBV5-4 | ASRTSGGAAETQY
- | TRBJ1-5 | - | TRBV4-1 | ASSQEGSGGQGQPQH
- | TRBJ2-3 | - | TRBV15 | ATSSPTGGGGPADTQY
once | TRBJ2-5 | - | TRBV10-2 | ASRAPGVTPETQY
few | TRBJ1-2 | - | TRBV19 | ASSILRDNGYT
- | TRBJ2-3 | TRBD1 | TRBV5-1 | ASSWTGEVTDTQY
- | TRBJ2-1 | TRBD1 | TRBV27 | ASSSPGQAQF
- | TRBJ1-6 | - | TRBV6-1 | ASSASGGGGAVAPLH
- | TRBJ1-1 | - | TRBV2 | ASSVSQNTEAF
- | TRBJ2-5 | TRBD1 | TRBV19 | ASSSDKTGGARETQY
- | TRBJ1-5 | - | TRBV7-2 | ASSTQGNQPQH
- | TRBJ1-3 | - | TRBV28 | ASSPGQFSGNTIY
- | TRBJ2-3 | - | TRBV10-1 | ASSDRARSTDTQY
- | - | TRBD1 | TRBV19 | ASIDAGQGGGGNEQY
- | TRBJ2-3 | - | TRBV7-3 | ASSLTRGTDTQY